Below, 22 T cell receptor beta chains from the same sample are listed, as sequenced in a study of a mutant IDH1 vaccine in newly diagnosed glioma. The table came from immunoSEQ multiplex PCR; TCRdb's copy has only in-frame clones and leaves some out. The sample has around 58,000 clones; approximately 81% are singletons. These receptors are not linked to any known antigen. Time point given: week 5, during vaccination. One vaccine dose held 300 ug of mutant IDH1 20-mer peptide and came with topical imiquimod. Material: PBMCs, obtained from a glioma patient whose treatment included an IDH1 peptide vaccine. The receptors stem from a man aged 25-45 years with glioma.

DNA of the CDR3: TGTGCCAGCAGCGCCGACTCGTCCTTAGTTCAAGAGACCCAGTACTTC. It yields the protein CASSADSSLVQETQYF. The chain employs TRBV9 and TRBJ2-5; D is ambiguous. Trimming removed 3 bases at V and 2 bases at J, with 17 bases between. Germline V gives CDR1 SGDLS, CDR2 YYNGEE. The CDR3 has 16 amino acids.

The chain uses TRBV2 and TRBJ2-7, with 12 positions matching TRBD2. J was trimmed by 4 bases and V by 3 bases; bases with no gene match: 10. The CDR3 is 17 amino acids. Germline CDR1 reads SNHLY; CDR2 reads FYNNEI. Here the CDR3 reads CASSDVLAGGWGYEQYF. The CDR3 coding sequence is TGTGCCAGCAGTGACGTACTAGCGGGGGGATGGGGGTACGAGCAGTACTTC.

In its sample, this clone was seen once. The chain is built from TRBV5-1 and TRBJ2-7, with TRBD1 identical over 8 bases. Trimming took 0 bases from V and 6 from J; bases not matched to a gene: 8. Germline V gene lookup returns CDR1 SGHRS and CDR2 YFSETQ. The CDR3 covers 15 residues. The CDR3 here is CASSLALAGGGEQYF. In nucleotides, the CDR3 is TGCGCCAGCAGCTTGGCACTTGCAGGGGGCGGCGAGCAGTACTTC.

The chain employs TRBV7-9 and TRBJ2-3; weak D call: TRBD2 (5 bases). Germline assignment: CDR1 SEHNR and CDR2 FQNEAQ (reference sequence). This CDR3 spans 17 amino acids. V dropped 4 bases and J dropped 1 base, with 18 bases sitting between them. The CDR3 nucleotides read TGTGCCAGCAGCTACCCCCGGTGGGCTAGCCGCACAGATACGCAGTATTTT. Protein sequence: CASSYPRWASRTDTQYF.

The J gene is TRBJ1-6, the V gene TRBV5-1; no reliable D call. Germline V gene data show CDR1 as SGHRS and CDR2 as YFSETQ. There are 16 residues in the CDR3. The V end was cut by 0 bases, the J end by 4 bases, with 11 bases between. The chain's CDR3 is CASSLEVHMYNSPLHF. The CDR3 region has the DNA TGCGCCAGCAGCTTGGAAGTGCATATGTATAATTCACCCCTCCACTTT.

This clone was recorded a few times. The chain links TRBV6-1 to TRBJ2-2, with a weak D call TRBD1 (6 bases). CDR3 length: 13 residues. CDR1 and CDR2 from the germline V gene are MNHNS and SASEGT. V was trimmed by 8 bases and J by 4 bases, leaving 11 bases between them. The CDR3 sequence is CASYRAPTGELFF. As DNA, the CDR3 is TGTGCCAGCTACAGGGCGCCCACCGGGGAGCTGTTTTTT.

The rearrangement uses TRBV6-1 and TRBJ1-6; possibly TRBD1 for D (6 bases). Germline CDR1 is MNHNS and CDR2 is SASEGT. V lost 6 bases to trimming and J lost 6 bases, with 12 bases between them. The length of the CDR3 is 14 residues. The CDR3 sequence: CASRVDRTNSPLHF. The CDR3 coding sequence is TGTGCCAGCAGAGTCGACAGGACTAATTCACCCCTCCACTTT.

This chain uses TRBV27 with TRBJ2-7, with 10 bases identical to TRBD1. Per the germline V gene, CDR1 is MNHEY and CDR2 is SMNVEV (reference sequence). This CDR3 comprises 15 residues. Unmatched junction bases numbered 6, after V lost 5 bases and J lost 2 bases. The CDR3 spells CASSTRDRGPYEQYF. The CDR3 nucleotides read TGTGCCAGCAGTACCCGGGACAGGGGCCCCTACGAGCAGTACTTC.

The chain links TRBV19 to TRBJ1-4; a possible D gene is TRBD1 (6 bases). The germline V gene has CDR1 LNHDA and CDR2 SQIVND (reference sequence). This CDR3 spans 14 amino acids. The V end lost 7 bases, the J end lost 8 bases, and 17 bases lay between the germline ends. CDR3 bases: TGTGCCAGTACTTTGGGGGGTACAGGGGAAAAACTGTTTTTT. Protein sequence: CASTLGGTGEKLFF.

The chain uses TRBV12-5 and TRBJ2-1; D gene ambiguous. CDR1 and CDR2 from the germline V gene are LGHNT and FRNRAP. Deletions cut 8 bases from V and 7 bases from J, with 18 bases between. The CDR3 extends over 14 amino acids. For the CDR3, the DNA is TGTGCTAGTCAGTCGGCGCTTGGGTCAAATGAGCAGTTCTTC. Protein sequence: CASQSALGSNEQFF.

The chain couples TRBV14 to TRBJ2-5; 7 nucleotides agree with TRBD1. V dropped 2 bases and J dropped 5; count of bases not matched to a gene: 8. The CDR3 totals 15 residues. CDR1 is SGHDN and CDR2 is FVKESK in the germline V gene. This CDR3 is CASSQLAGGAETQYF. The CDR3 DNA follows: TGTGCCAGCAGCCAATTGGCAGGGGGTGCGGAGACCCAGTACTTC.

The chain combines TRBV10-3 with TRBJ1-1; TRBD1 is a possible D gene (5 bases). CDR3 length equals 13 residues. V shed 10 bases and J shed 2 bases, with 14 bases lying between them. In germline, CDR1 is ENHRY, CDR2 SYGVKD. Written as DNA, the CDR3 is TGTGCCACCCGAGGGACGGAAAACACTGAAGCTTTCTTT. Protein sequence: CATRGTENTEAFF.

The rearrangement uses TRBV7-8 and TRBJ2-7; TRBD1 aligns across 7 bases. This CDR3 contains 14 residues. The V gene's germline CDR1 is SGHVS and CDR2 FQNEAQ. The trim removed 8 bases at V and 2 bases at J, leaving 9 bases unmatched. CDR3 loop: CASRLRDSAYEQYF. The CDR3 DNA reads as TGTGCCAGCCGACTCCGGGACAGTGCCTACGAGCAGTACTTC.

CDR3 DNA: TGTGCCAGCGGGGGAAGAGGGATAGGGTCACCCCTCCACTTT. It codes for CASGGRGIGSPLHF. J is TRBJ1-6 and V is TRBV25-1; TRBD1 is a possible D gene (5 bases). The germline CDR1 and CDR2 sequences are MGHDK and SYGVNS. The CDR3 extends over 14 amino acids. V lost 8 bases to trimming and J lost 10 bases, with 18 bases between them.

The chain is built from TRBV15 and TRBJ1-3; tentatively, D is TRBD1 (5 bases). The germline V gene has CDR1 LNHNV and CDR2 YYDKDF (reference sequence). There are 15 residues in the CDR3. V was cut by 9 bases and J by 0 bases, with 15 bases left in between. As DNA, the CDR3 is TGTGCCACATCCTTCGGGACGTCCTCTGGAAACACCATATATTTT. This gives the protein CATSFGTSSGNTIYF.

The chain combines TRBV5-6 with TRBJ1-2; TRBD1 matches 9 bases. The germline gives CDR1 SGHDT, CDR2 YYEEEE. J gave up 1 base and V 1 base, and 8 bases lay outside the gene matches. This CDR3 is 17 amino acids long. The CDR3 DNA reads as TGTGCCAGCAGCTTGTCACAGGGGGCCCTTAATAACTATGGCTACACCTTC. Translated: CASSLSQGALNNYGYTF. The full variable domain, completed using reference TRBV5-6 and TRBJ1-2, is DAGVTQSPTHLIKTRGQQVTLRCSPKSGHDTVSWYQQALGQGPQFIFQYYEEEERQRGNFPDRFSGHQFPNYSSELNVNALLLGDSALYLCASSLSQGALNNYGYTFGSGTRLTVV.

The CDR3 here is CAISSLSTDTQYF. CDR3 coding DNA: TGTGCCATCAGTTCCCTAAGCACAGATACGCAGTATTTT. This sequence joins TRBV10-3 and TRBJ2-3, with unresolved D. The CDR3 consists of 13 residues. The germline V gene encodes CDR1 ENHRY and CDR2 SYGVKD. The V and J ends lost 5 bases and 0 bases respectively, with 6 bases between them.

V is TRBV29-1 and J is TRBJ2-5; TRBD2 matches 11 bases. The CDR3 is made up of 15 amino acids. Losses at the gene ends were 7 bases for V and 8 bases for J; bases not matched to a gene: 15. CDR1 SQVTM and CDR2 ANQGSEA come from the germline V gene. The CDR3 nucleotides read TGCAGCGCCGTTCCGGGTAGCGGGGGGGTCCTAACCCAGTACTTC. Translated, it gives CSAVPGSGGVLTQYF.

V and J are TRBV6-5 and TRBJ2-1; 12 bases line up with TRBD1. This CDR3 has 15 amino acids. Germline V CDR1 and CDR2: MNHEY, SVGAGI. With 6 bases clipped from V and 7 bases from J, the junction kept 7 bases outside the gene matches. The CDR3 loop reads CASRTGTGGRNEQFF. In DNA, the CDR3 is TGTGCCAGCAGAACCGGGACAGGGGGCCGGAATGAGCAGTTCTTC.

The rearrangement links TRBV7-9 to TRBJ2-1, with a tentative D call TRBD1 (6 bases). The CDR3 has 16 residues. Trimming stripped 5 bases from V and 2 bases from J, with 16 bases between. Germline V CDR1 and CDR2: SEHNR, FQNEAQ (reference sequence). The CDR3 coding sequence is TGTGCCAGCAGCCTACCTGGACAGTTGCCCTACAATGAGCAGTTCTTC. Its translation is CASSLPGQLPYNEQFF.

The chain has TRBV29-1 and TRBJ2-7; the D call may be TRBD1 or TRBD2 (6 bases each). Germline-derived CDR1 and CDR2 are SQVTM and ANQGSEA. The ends were cut back, 7 bases at V and 3 bases at J, with 13 bases in the middle. The CDR3 totals 12 residues. CDR3 region: CSGGDTFYEQYF. CDR3 DNA sequence: TGCAGCGGGGGGGACACTTTCTACGAGCAGTACTTC.

V gene TRBV19 combines with J gene TRBJ1-6; D is undetermined. The germline V gene encodes CDR1 LNHDA and CDR2 SQIVND (reference sequence). The CDR3 length is 15 residues. V was cut by 0 bases and J by 0 bases, with 3 bases left in between. CDR3 in DNA: TGTGCCAGTAGTATAGAAAGCTCCTATAATTCACCCCTCCACTTT. The encoded protein is CASSIESSYNSPLHF.